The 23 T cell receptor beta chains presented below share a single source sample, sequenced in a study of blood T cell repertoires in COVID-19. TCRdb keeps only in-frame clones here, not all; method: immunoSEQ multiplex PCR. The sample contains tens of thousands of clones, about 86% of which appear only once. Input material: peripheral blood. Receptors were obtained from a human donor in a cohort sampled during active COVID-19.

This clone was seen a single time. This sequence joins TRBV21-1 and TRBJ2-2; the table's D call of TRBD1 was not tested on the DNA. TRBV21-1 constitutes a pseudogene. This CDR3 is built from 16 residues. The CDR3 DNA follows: TGTGCCAGCAGCAAGGGGGACAGGGAGGACACCGGGGAGCTGTTTTTT. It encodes CASSKGDREDTGELFF.

Here the CDR3 DNA reads TGTGCCAGCAGCCTCCGGGGAGCCGGGGAGCTGTTTTTT. Amino acids: CASSLRGAGELFF. V gene TRBV3-1 (or the pseudogene TRBV3-2) combines with J gene TRBJ2-2; D perhaps matches TRBD2 (5 bases). The CDR3 has 13 residues. With 4 bases removed from V and 6 bases from J, the gap between germline ends came to 9 bases. Germline values: CDR1 LGHDT, CDR2 YNNKEL (reference sequence).

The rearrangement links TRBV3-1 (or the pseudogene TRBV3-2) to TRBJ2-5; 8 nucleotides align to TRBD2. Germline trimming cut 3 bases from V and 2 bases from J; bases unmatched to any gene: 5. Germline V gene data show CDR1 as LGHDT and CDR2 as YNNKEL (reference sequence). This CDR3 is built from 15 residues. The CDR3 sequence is CASSHPTGGQETQYF. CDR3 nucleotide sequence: TGTGCCAGCAGCCACCCCACGGGGGGGCAAGAGACCCAGTACTTC.

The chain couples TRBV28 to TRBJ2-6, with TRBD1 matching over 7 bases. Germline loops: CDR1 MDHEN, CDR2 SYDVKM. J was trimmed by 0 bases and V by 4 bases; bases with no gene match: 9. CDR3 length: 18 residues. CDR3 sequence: CASSSSGTAYSGANVLTF. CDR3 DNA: TGTGCCAGCAGTTCGTCCGGGACAGCCTACTCTGGGGCCAACGTCCTGACTTTC.

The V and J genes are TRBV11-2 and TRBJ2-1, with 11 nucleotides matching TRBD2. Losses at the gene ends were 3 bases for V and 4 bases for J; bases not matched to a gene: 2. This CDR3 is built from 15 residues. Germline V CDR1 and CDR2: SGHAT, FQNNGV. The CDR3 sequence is CASSFLAGGYNEQFF. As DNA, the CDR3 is TGTGCCAGCAGCTTCTTAGCGGGGGGGTACAATGAGCAGTTCTTC.

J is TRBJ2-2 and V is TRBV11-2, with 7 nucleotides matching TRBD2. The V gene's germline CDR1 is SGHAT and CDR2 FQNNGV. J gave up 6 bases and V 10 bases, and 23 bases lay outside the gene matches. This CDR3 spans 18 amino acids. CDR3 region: CATQRLVAGLTVAGELFF. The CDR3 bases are TGTGCCACCCAACGTTTAGTAGCGGGCCTAACTGTAGCCGGGGAGCTGTTTTTT.

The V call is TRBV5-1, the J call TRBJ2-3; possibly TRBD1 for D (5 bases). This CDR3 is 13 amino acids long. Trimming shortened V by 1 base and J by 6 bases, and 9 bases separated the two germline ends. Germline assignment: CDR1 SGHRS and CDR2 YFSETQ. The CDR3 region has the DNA TGCGCCAGCAGCTTGTGGGGCAGCGATACGCAGTATTTT. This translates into CASSLWGSDTQYF.

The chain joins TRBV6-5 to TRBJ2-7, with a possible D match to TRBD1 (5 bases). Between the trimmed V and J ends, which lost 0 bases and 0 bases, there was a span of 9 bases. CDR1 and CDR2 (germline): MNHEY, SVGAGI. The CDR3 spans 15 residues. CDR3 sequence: CASSYSTASSYEQYF. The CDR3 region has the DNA TGTGCCAGCAGTTACTCGACAGCGAGCTCCTACGAGCAGTACTTC.

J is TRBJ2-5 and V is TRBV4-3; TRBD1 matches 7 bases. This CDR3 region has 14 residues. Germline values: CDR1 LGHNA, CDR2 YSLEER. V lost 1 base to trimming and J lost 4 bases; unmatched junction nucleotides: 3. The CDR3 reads CASSQVPGGETQYF. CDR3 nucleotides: TGCGCCAGCAGCCAAGTCCCAGGGGGAGAGACCCAGTACTTC.

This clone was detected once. The CDR3 region is CASSQDTGGNQPQHF. CDR3 in DNA: TGTGCCAGCAGCCAAGATACGGGTGGCAATCAGCCCCAGCATTTT. The genes are TRBV3-1 (or the pseudogene TRBV3-2) and TRBJ1-5, with no clear D. The germline V gene has CDR1 LGHDT and CDR2 YNNKEL (reference sequence). The CDR3 length is 15 residues. Trimming removed 0 bases at V and 2 bases at J, with 8 bases between.

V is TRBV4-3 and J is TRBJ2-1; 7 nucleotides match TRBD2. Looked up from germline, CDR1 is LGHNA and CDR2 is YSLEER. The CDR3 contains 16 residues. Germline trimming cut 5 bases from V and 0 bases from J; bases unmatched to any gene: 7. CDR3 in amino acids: CASSGLGGSSYNEQFF. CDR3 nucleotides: TGCGCCAGCAGCGGTCTGGGGGGGAGCTCCTACAATGAGCAGTTCTTC.

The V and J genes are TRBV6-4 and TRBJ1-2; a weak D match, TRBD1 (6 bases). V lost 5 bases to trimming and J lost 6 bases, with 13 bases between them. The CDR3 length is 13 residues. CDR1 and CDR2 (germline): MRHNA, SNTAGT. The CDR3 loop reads CASSPGDLHGYTF. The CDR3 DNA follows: TGTGCCAGCAGTCCAGGGGATCTCCATGGCTACACCTTC.

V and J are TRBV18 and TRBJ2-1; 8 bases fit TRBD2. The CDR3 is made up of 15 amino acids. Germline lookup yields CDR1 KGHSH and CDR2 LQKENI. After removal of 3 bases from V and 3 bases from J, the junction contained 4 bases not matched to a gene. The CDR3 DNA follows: TGTGCCAGCTCACCGAGTAGCGGGGACTACAATGAGCAGTTCTTC. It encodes CASSPSSGDYNEQFF.

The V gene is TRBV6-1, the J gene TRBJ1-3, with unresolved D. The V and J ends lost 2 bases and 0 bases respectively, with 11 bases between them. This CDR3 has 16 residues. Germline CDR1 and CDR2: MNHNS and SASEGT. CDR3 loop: CASSEYQANSGNTIYF. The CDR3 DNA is TGTGCCAGCAGTGAATACCAAGCTAACTCTGGAAACACCATATATTTT.

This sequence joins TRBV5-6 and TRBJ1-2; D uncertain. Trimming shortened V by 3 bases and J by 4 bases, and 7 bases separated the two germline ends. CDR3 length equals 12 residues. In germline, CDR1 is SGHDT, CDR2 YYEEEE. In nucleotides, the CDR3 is TGTGCCAGCAGCTCCACCAGCTATGGCTACACCTTC. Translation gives CASSSTSYGYTF.

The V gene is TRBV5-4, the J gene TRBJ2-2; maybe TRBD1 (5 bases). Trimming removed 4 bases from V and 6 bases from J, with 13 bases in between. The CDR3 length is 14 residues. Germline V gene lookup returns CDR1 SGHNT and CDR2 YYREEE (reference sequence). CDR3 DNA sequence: TGTGCCAGCAGCCCCCAGGGTGTCGCCGGGGAGCTGTTTTTT. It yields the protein CASSPQGVAGELFF.

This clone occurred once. The DNA for the CDR3 is TGTGCCAGCAGTTTTAGCGGGGGGGCTGGCGATGAGCAGTTCTTC. Its translation: CASSFSGGAGDEQFF. J is TRBJ2-1 and V is TRBV27; TRBD2 agrees at 11 bases. The trim removed 3 bases at V and 8 bases at J, leaving 6 bases unmatched. From germline, CDR1 is MNHEY and CDR2 SMNVEV (reference sequence). This CDR3 comprises 15 residues.

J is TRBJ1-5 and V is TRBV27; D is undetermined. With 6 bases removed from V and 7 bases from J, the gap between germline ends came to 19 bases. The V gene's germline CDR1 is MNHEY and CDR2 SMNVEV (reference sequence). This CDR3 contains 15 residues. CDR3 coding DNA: TGTGCCAGCAGCCCGAGTCGGGGTGGAGGACAGCCCCAGCATTTT. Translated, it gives CASSPSRGGGQPQHF.

This CDR3 is CASSTGVGGGTDTQYF. The CDR3 nucleotides read TGTGCCAGCAGCACAGGGGTCGGGGGGGGCACAGATACGCAGTATTTT. The chain combines TRBV7-6 with TRBJ2-3; D possibly corresponds to TRBD2 (8 bases). Trimming removed 5 bases at V and 1 base at J, with 16 bases between. The CDR3 length is 16 residues. The germline CDR1 and CDR2 sequences are SGHVS and FNYEAQ.

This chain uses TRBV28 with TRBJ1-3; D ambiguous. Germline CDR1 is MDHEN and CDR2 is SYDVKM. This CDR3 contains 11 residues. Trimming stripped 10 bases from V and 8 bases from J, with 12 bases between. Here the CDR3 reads CAISGKDTIYF. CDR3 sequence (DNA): TGTGCCATCTCGGGAAAGGACACCATATATTTT.

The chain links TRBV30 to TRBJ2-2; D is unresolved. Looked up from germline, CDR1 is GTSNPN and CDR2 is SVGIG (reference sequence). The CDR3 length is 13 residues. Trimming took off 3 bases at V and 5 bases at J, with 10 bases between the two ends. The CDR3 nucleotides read TGTGCCTGGAGACTATGGCAAACCGGGGAGCTGTTTTTT. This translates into CAWRLWQTGELFF.

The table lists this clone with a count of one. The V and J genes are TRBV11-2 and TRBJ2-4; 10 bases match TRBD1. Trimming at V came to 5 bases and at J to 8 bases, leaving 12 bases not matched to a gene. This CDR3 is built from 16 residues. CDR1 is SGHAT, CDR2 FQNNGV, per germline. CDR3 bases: TGTGCCAGCAGCCCTCCGTCGGACAGGGGGTTAGACATTCAGTACTTC. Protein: CASSPPSDRGLDIQYF.

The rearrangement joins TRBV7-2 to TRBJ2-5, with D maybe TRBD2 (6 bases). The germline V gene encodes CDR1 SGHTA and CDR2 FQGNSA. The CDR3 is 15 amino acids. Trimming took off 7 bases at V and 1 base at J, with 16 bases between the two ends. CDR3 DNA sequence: TGTGCCAGCAACCGGCGGGGCGGGACCCAAGAGACCCAGTACTTC. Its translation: CASNRRGGTQETQYF.